The rows below give T cell receptor beta chains drawn from one sample of a study of blood T cell repertoires in COVID-19. The table came from immunoSEQ multiplex PCR; TCRdb's copy has only in-frame clones and leaves some out. The sample has a few hundred thousand clones; 88% are singletons. Sequenced sample: peripheral blood. These receptors all stem from a woman aged 25 to 39 with COVID-19, enrolled during active disease. CDR3s include the opening cysteine and the closing phenylalanine or tryptophan. The order of the fields is J gene, D gene, CDR3 length, V gene, clone size, CDR3 protein, CDR3 DNA. A D gene is named only where the DNA matches it firmly. The size entry is marked missing in some rows and otherwise reads once, few, many or a size class.

TRBJ2-3 TRBD2 14 TRBV5-1 once CASSLGLASDTQYF TGCGCCAGCAGCTTGGGACTAGCCTCAGATACGCAGTATTTT
TRBJ1-3 . 16 TRBV12-5 once CASGLPRRRSGNTIYF TGTGCTAGTGGTTTGCCGCGCCGAAGATCTGGAAACACCATATATTTT
TRBJ2-1 TRBD1 17 TRBV4-3 . CASSQETPGQGYNEQFF TGCGCCAGCAGCCAAGAAACTCCGGGACAGGGATACAATGAGCAGTTCTTC
TRBJ2-7 . 13 TRBV5-8 few CASSLPRSYEQYF TGTGCCAGCAGCTTGCCGAGGTCCTACGAGCAGTACTTC
TRBJ2-2 . 16 TRBV5-1 once CASSLGSSGLTGELFF TGCGCCAGCAGCTTGGGGTCCTCAGGGCTGACCGGGGAGCTGTTTTTT
TRBJ2-5 TRBD2 14 TRBV28 . CASSQRGGRETQYF TGTGCCAGCAGTCAAAGGGGCGGGAGAGAGACCCAGTACTTC
TRBJ2-5 TRBD1 14 TRBV18 . CASSPNRGQETQYF TGTGCCAGCTCACCCAACAGGGGGCAAGAGACCCAGTACTTC
TRBJ1-1 . 14 TRBV19 . CASSIVAGRTEAFF TGTGCCAGTAGTATAGTGGCAGGGAGGACTGAAGCTTTCTTT
TRBJ1-5 . 15 TRBV15 . CATSRGGESNQPQHF TGTGCCACCAGCAGAGGGGGGGAAAGCAATCAGCCCCAGCATTTT
TRBJ1-2 . 15 TRBV7-9 . CASSLGWTENYGYTF TGTGCCAGCAGCTTAGGTTGGACAGAGAACTATGGCTACACCTTC
TRBJ2-1 TRBD1 14 TRBV28 . CASSFRTGGPREFF TGTGCCAGCAGTTTTAGGACAGGGGGCCCCCGGGAGTTCTTC
TRBJ2-1 TRBD2 15 TRBV7-8 few CASSLSTSGSDEQFF TGTGCCAGCAGCTTAAGTACTAGCGGGAGCGATGAGCAGTTCTTC
TRBJ2-5 TRBD2 16 TRBV4-1 . CASSQAVTSGQETQYF TGCGCCAGCAGCCAAGCTGTGACTAGCGGCCAAGAGACCCAGTACTTC
TRBJ2-3 TRBD2 14 TRBV7-9 . CASSPRGGADTQYF TGTGCCAGCAGCCCTCGGGGGGGAGCAGATACGCAGTATTTT
TRBJ1-1 . 16 TRBV21-1 . CASSTTPQIQNTEAFF TGTGCCAGCAGCACCACACCCCAGATACAGAACACTGAAGCTTTCTTT
TRBJ1-5 . 15 TRBV27 . CASSPGEWRNQPQHF TGTGCCAGCAGTCCCGGAGAGTGGCGCAATCAGCCCCAGCATTTT
TRBJ2-3 TRBD2 16 TRBV11-2 . CASSLASGSGIDTQYF TGTGCCAGCAGCTTAGCTAGCGGGAGTGGAATAGATACGCAGTATTTT
TRBJ1-5 . 15 TRBV3-1/TRBV3-2 . CASSQRGSGNQPQHF TGTGCCAGCAGCCAACGCGGGTCGGGCAATCAGCCCCAGCATTTT
TRBJ2-3 TRBD2 15 TRBV7-3 . CASSLRLAGTDTQYF TGTGCCAGCAGCTTAAGACTAGCGGGAACAGATACGCAGTATTTT
TRBJ1-5 TRBD1 14 TRBV28 . CASSLDRGRQPQHF TGTGCCAGCAGTTTAGACAGGGGTCGGCAGCCCCAGCATTTT
TRBJ1-5 . 12 TRBV12-3/TRBV12-4 . CASSTTGQPQHF TGTGCCAGCAGTACGACGGGGCAGCCCCAGCATTTT
TRBJ1-2 . 14 TRBV19 . CASADNANNYGYTF TGTGCCAGTGCGGACAACGCGAATAACTATGGCTACACCTTC
TRBJ1-1 . 8 TRBV29-1 . CSVGEAFF TGCAGCGTCGGGGAAGCTTTCTTT
TRBJ2-3 TRBD2 16 TRBV6-6 . CASSTTSGSFTDTQYF TGTGCCAGCAGCACGACTAGCGGGTCTTTCACAGATACGCAGTATTTT
TRBJ1-1 TRBD1 14 TRBV24-1 . CATSDSGGSTEAFF TGTGCCACCAGTGATTCAGGGGGGAGCACTGAAGCTTTCTTT
TRBJ1-5 TRBD1 15 TRBV6-7 few CASTSGTAQDQPQHF TGTGCCAGCACTTCCGGGACAGCCCAAGATCAGCCCCAGCATTTT
TRBJ2-2 . 15 TRBV6-5 . CASSSWAGDTGELFF TGTGCCAGCAGTTCCTGGGCAGGGGACACCGGGGAGCTGTTTTTT
TRBJ1-4 . 17 TRBV27 . CASSPREPEGTLEKLFF TGTGCCAGCAGCCCCCGGGAACCGGAGGGAACCTTGGAAAAACTGTTTTTT
TRBJ1-1 TRBD1 14 TRBV2 . CASSEARVQGGPFF TGTGCCAGCAGTGAAGCGCGGGTACAGGGGGGACCTTTCTTT
TRBJ2-5 . 13 TRBV19 once CASSISGQETQYF TGTGCCAGTAGTATCTCAGGGCAAGAGACCCAGTACTTC
TRBJ2-7 TRBD2 18 TRBV11-2 . CASSPIGRLAGFPYEQYF TGTGCCAGCAGCCCCATTGGACGATTAGCGGGATTTCCCTACGAGCAGTACTTC
TRBJ2-1 . 15 TRBV9 . CASSVASVPYNEQFF TGTGCCAGCAGCGTAGCGTCAGTTCCCTACAATGAGCAGTTCTTC
TRBJ1-2 TRBD1 16 TRBV19 . CASSIWTRGQGYGYTF TGTGCCAGTAGTATTTGGACGCGTGGACAGGGCTATGGCTACACCTTC
TRBJ2-3 . 14 TRBV28 . CASSSGDWTDTQYF TGTGCCAGCAGTTCGGGGGATTGGACAGATACGCAGTATTTT
TRBJ2-2 TRBD2 15 TRBV7-9 . CASSLTSGRAGELFF TGTGCCAGCAGCTTAACTAGCGGGAGGGCCGGGGAGCTGTTTTTT
TRBJ1-4 TRBD1 15 TRBV28 . CASSSPGQGAEKLFF TGTGCCAGCAGTTCCCCGGGACAGGGCGCTGAAAAACTGTTTTTT
TRBJ2-5 TRBD2 13 TRBV5-4 few CASSPGLGGTQYF TGTGCCAGCAGCCCCGGACTAGGAGGGACCCAGTACTTC
TRBJ2-7 . 15 TRBV6-5 . CASSYSADLPGEQYF TGTGCCAGCAGTTACTCGGCCGACTTGCCGGGCGAGCAGTACTTC
TRBJ2-3 TRBD1 17 TRBV9 . CASSSDPGQGVTDTQYF TGTGCCAGCAGCTCCGATCCGGGACAGGGGGTTACAGATACGCAGTATTTT
TRBJ2-7 TRBD1 14 TRBV10-2 . CASSPTGSSYEQYF TGCGCCAGCAGCCCGACAGGGAGTTCCTACGAGCAGTACTTC
TRBJ2-7 . 18 TRBV3-1/TRBV3-2 . CASSQETARGKGAGEQYF TGTGCCAGCAGCCAAGAAACGGCTAGGGGGAAAGGAGCAGGAGAGCAGTACTTC
TRBJ2-7 . 12 TRBV6-6 . CASGPGNYEQYF TGTGCCAGCGGGCCGGGGAACTACGAGCAGTACTTC
TRBJ1-1 . 13 TRBV5-1 few CASSPYTGTEAFF TGCGCCAGCAGCCCCTATACGGGCACTGAAGCTTTCTTT
TRBJ2-5 TRBD1 16 TRBV9 . CASSPHPGTGGETQYF TGTGCCAGCAGTCCTCACCCGGGGACAGGGGGAGAGACCCAGTACTTC
TRBJ1-5 . 16 TRBV12-5 . CASGLNKDGGNQPQHF TGTGCTAGTGGTTTAAACAAGGACGGGGGGAATCAGCCCCAGCATTTT
TRBJ2-5 . 14 TRBV28 . CASGIERGQETQYF TGTGCCAGCGGAATAGAGCGCGGGCAAGAGACCCAGTACTTC
TRBJ1-2 . 15 TRBV11-2 . CASSLGIGVGYGYTF TGTGCCAGCAGCTTAGGGATCGGGGTTGGGTATGGCTACACCTTC
TRBJ1-6 . 13 TRBV7-2 . CASTEDGYSPLHF TGTGCCAGCACCGAAGACGGGTATTCACCCCTCCACTTT
TRBJ2-1 . 16 TRBV10-3 . CAISESRRGLVNEQFF TGTGCCATCAGTGAGTCAAGGAGGGGGCTAGTCAATGAGCAGTTCTTC